The 28 T cell receptor beta chains reported below all come from one sample, sequenced in a study of T cell repertoires in cytomegalovirus infection. These receptors' targets are unknown. From the reads, TCRdb called clonotypes with MiXCR, one entry per CDR3 protein. The sample includes 110,000 or so distinct CDR3 sequences, around 31% seen only once; the top ten take 41%. Sequenced here: CD8+ T cells from cultured PBMCs, sampled from culture after CMV antigen stimulation. All receptors derive from a human donor in good health (CMV status not recorded). Some clones in this sample may be carry-over from other donors' samples.

This clonotype appeared a few times. The V and J genes are TRBV15 and TRBJ2-5; D call uncertain. This CDR3 is 12 amino acids long. V was trimmed by 5 bases and J by 5 bases, leaving 9 bases between them. Germline V gives CDR1 LNHNV, CDR2 YYDKDF (reference sequence). CDR3 sequence reads: CATSERGETQYF. The CDR3 region has the DNA TGTGCCACCAGCGAGCGTGGGGAGACCCAGTACTTC.

This chain connects TRBV4-1 to TRBJ1-1, with D perhaps TRBD1 (6 bases). Trimming took 0 bases from V and 4 from J, leaving 12 bases between them. Germline V gene lookup returns CDR1 MGHRA and CDR2 YSYEKL. CDR3 length: 15 residues. The CDR3 reads CASSQDLGGLTEAFF. The CDR3 nucleotides are TGCGCCAGCAGCCAAGATTTGGGGGGGCTCACTGAAGCTTTCTTT.

The rearrangement joins TRBV7-9 to TRBJ1-2, with 7 bases matching TRBD1. Germline trimming cut 1 base from V and 7 bases from J; bases unmatched to any gene: 3. The CDR3 sequence is 13 residues long. Germline V gene lookup returns CDR1 SEHNR and CDR2 FQNEAQ (reference sequence). The CDR3 spells CASSLGTGFGYTF. As DNA, the CDR3 is TGTGCCAGCAGCTTAGGGACAGGTTTTGGCTACACCTTC.

This clonotype came up a few times. This sequence joins TRBV6-1 and TRBJ1-5, with 7 bases identical to TRBD1. V lost 6 bases to trimming and J lost 5 bases; unmatched junction nucleotides: 7. The germline V gene encodes CDR1 MNHNS and CDR2 SASEGT. The CDR3 is 14 residues long. CDR3 loop: CASRLNRGDQPQHF. In DNA form, the CDR3 reads TGTGCCAGCAGGCTCAACAGGGGCGATCAGCCCCAGCATTTT.

This clonotype came up a few times. The chain joins TRBV7-6 to TRBJ2-1; 8 nucleotides line up with TRBD2. There are 13 residues in the CDR3. After removal of 1 base from V and 7 bases from J, the junction contained 0 bases not matched to a gene. Germline V CDR1 and CDR2: SGHVS, FNYEAQ. The CDR3 nucleotides read TGTGCCAGCAGCTTAGGCGGGGGGAATGAGCAGTTCTTC. Translating gives CASSLGGGNEQFF.

This clonotype was observed a few times. The chain carries TRBV6-5 and TRBJ2-2; tentatively, D is TRBD2 (5 bases). CDR1 is MNHEY and CDR2 is SVGAGI in the germline V gene. The ends were cut back, 7 bases at V and 5 bases at J, with 14 bases in the middle. CDR3 size: 14 residues. The CDR3 loop is CASNLFGGTGELFF. As DNA, the CDR3 is TGTGCCAGCAACCTTTTCGGCGGGACCGGGGAGCTGTTTTTT.

The V call is TRBV7-6, the J call TRBJ2-7, with unresolved D. Per the germline V gene, CDR1 is SGHVS and CDR2 is FNYEAQ. The CDR3 is 13 residues long. Trimming left V 5 bases short and J 3 bases short, with 11 bases between. CDR3 sequence: CASSPRRGYEQYF. CDR3 coding DNA: TGTGCCAGCAGCCCCCGGCGTGGCTACGAGCAGTACTTC.

This clonotype was counted a few times. J is TRBJ2-7 and V is TRBV20-1, with D perhaps matching TRBD1 (5 bases). From germline, CDR1 is DFQATT and CDR2 SNEGSKA (reference sequence). The CDR3 sequence is 12 residues long. V gave up 5 bases and J gave up 0 bases, with 8 bases separating them. CDR3 in amino acids: CSAEQDSYEQYF. The DNA for the CDR3 is TGCAGTGCTGAACAGGACTCCTACGAGCAGTACTTC.

The chain joins TRBV20-1 to TRBJ2-7; 9 bases align to TRBD2. The CDR3 totals 16 residues. Germline CDR1 is DFQATT and CDR2 is SNEGSKA (reference sequence). Unmatched junction bases numbered 7, after V lost 1 base and J lost 0 bases. This CDR3 reads CSARVSGGVYSYEQYF. For the CDR3, the DNA is TGCAGTGCTAGAGTTAGCGGGGGTGTATACTCCTACGAGCAGTACTTC.

There are a few counts of this clonotype. The rearrangement links TRBV2 to TRBJ2-7; 8 nucleotides align to TRBD1. This CDR3 has 16 amino acids. The ends lost 7 bases at V and 1 base at J; junction bases unmatched: 12. The V gene's germline CDR1 is SNHLY and CDR2 FYNNEI. This chain's CDR3 is CASNSDGQGWSYEQYF. The CDR3 DNA sequence: TGTGCCAGCAATTCGGACGGACAGGGTTGGTCCTACGAGCAGTACTTC.

The chain combines TRBV7-2 with TRBJ2-5; 7 bases match TRBD1. With V trimmed by 5 bases and J by 1 base, 10 bases remained unmatched. The CDR3 totals 16 residues. The germline V gene has CDR1 SGHTA and CDR2 FQGNSA. As DNA, the CDR3 is TGTGCCAGCAGCGGTCCGCCACAGGGGCCCCAAGAGACCCAGTACTTC. It specifies CASSGPPQGPQETQYF.

This clonotype showed up just a few times. The gene calls are TRBV4-1 and TRBJ2-1, with 15 bases aligning to TRBD2. CDR1 and CDR2 (germline): MGHRA, YSYEKL. V trimming: 4 bases; J trimming: 12 bases; junction bases outside the gene matches: 13. CDR3 length: 17 residues. This CDR3 reads CASSPTQPGLAGGGQFF. The CDR3 bases are TGCGCCAGCAGCCCAACACAACCGGGACTAGCGGGGGGTGGGCAGTTCTTC.

This clonotype turned up a few times. This chain uses TRBV6-8 with TRBJ1-2; D remains ambiguous. The V end lost 7 bases, the J end lost 4 bases, and 19 bases lay between the germline ends. This CDR3 region has 15 residues. Germline values: CDR1 MNHGY, CDR2 SAAAGT. The CDR3: CASKEYPASPYGYTF. DNA of the CDR3: TGTGCCAGCAAGGAGTATCCCGCCTCCCCCTATGGCTACACCTTC.

J is TRBJ2-1 and V is TRBV7-6; tentatively, D is TRBD1 or TRBD2 (6 bases each). Germline V gives CDR1 SGHVS, CDR2 FNYEAQ. This CDR3 has 15 amino acids. V dropped 4 bases and J dropped 6 bases, with 16 bases sitting between them. This chain's CDR3 is CASSYTWGAINEQFF. The DNA for the CDR3 is TGTGCCAGCAGCTATACGTGGGGGGCAATCAATGAGCAGTTCTTC.

In DNA form, the CDR3 reads TGTGCCACCAGCAGAACGGGGGCCGGGGAGCTGTTTTTT. This encodes CATSRTGAGELFF. The chain couples TRBV15 to TRBJ2-2, with a possible D match to TRBD2 (6 bases). Germline V lookup: CDR1 LNHNV, CDR2 YYDKDF (reference sequence). CDR3 size: 13 residues. V lost 2 bases to trimming and J lost 6 bases, with 7 bases between them.

The J gene is TRBJ1-1, the V gene TRBV7-8; possibly TRBD1 for D (6 bases). Per germline, CDR1 SGHVS and CDR2 FQNEAQ. V lost 6 bases and J 1 base, leaving 15 bases between the germline ends. The CDR3 consists of 15 residues. The CDR3 DNA follows: TGTGCCAGCAGTGGCCGCGGACAGCCGAACACTGAAGCTTTCTTT. This translates into CASSGRGQPNTEAFF. Supplemented by reference TRBV7-8 and TRBJ1-1, the full variable domain reads GAGVSQSPRYKVAKRGQDVALRCDPISGHVSLFWYQQALGQGPEFLTYFQNEAQLDKSGLPSDRFFAERPEGSVSTLKIQRTQQEDSAVYLCASSGRGQPNTEAFFGQGTRLTVV.

This rearrangement joins TRBV7-9 to TRBJ1-4, with TRBD1 as a possible D gene (5 bases). V was pared by 5 bases and J by 3 bases, with 10 bases between. The CDR3 is 14 residues long. CDR1 SEHNR and CDR2 FQNEAQ come from the germline V gene (reference sequence). CDR3 in amino acids: CASSKTEANEKLFF. The CDR3 DNA reads TGTGCCAGCAGCAAGACAGAGGCTAATGAAAAACTGTTTTTT.

This clonotype was detected many times. This chain connects TRBV7-6 to TRBJ2-5; 14 nucleotides agree with TRBD2. V shed 4 bases, J shed 5 bases, and the junction held 6 bases outside the gene matches. This CDR3 is 16 amino acids long. Per the germline V gene, CDR1 is SGHVS and CDR2 is FNYEAQ. The CDR3 here is CASSSEGLAGVETQYF. In DNA form, the CDR3 reads TGTGCCAGCAGCTCCGAGGGACTAGCGGGGGTTGAGACCCAGTACTTC. The full variable domain, completed using reference TRBV7-6 and TRBJ2-5, is GAGVSQSPRYKVTKRGQDVALRCDPISGHVSLYWYRQALGQGPEFLTYFNYEAQQDKSGLPNDRFSAERPEGSISTLTIQRTEQRDSAMYRCASSSEGLAGVETQYFGPGTRLLVL.

A word on this clonotype: Germline is not matched at one junction end, which may reflect a read error. V usage is TRBV7-3 and J usage is TRBJ1-1; D is ambiguous. The CDR3 runs to 13 residues. CDR1 and CDR2 from the germline V gene are SGHTA and FQGTGA. CDR3 coding DNA: TGTGCCAGCAGTTTAACCCTGAACACTGAAGCTTTCTTT. Protein product: CASSLTLNTEAFF.

This chain joins TRBV7-9 and TRBJ2-7; 11 bases align to TRBD2. There are 17 residues in the CDR3. V shed 4 bases and J 4 bases; nucleotides not matched to a gene: 12. In germline, CDR1 is SEHNR, CDR2 FQNEAQ (reference sequence). The CDR3: CASSSINSGGAIYEQYF. The CDR3 nucleotides are TGTGCCAGCAGCTCGATAAATAGCGGGGGGGCCATATACGAGCAGTACTTC.

V and J are TRBV28 and TRBJ2-4; 9 positions agree with TRBD1. Unmatched junction bases numbered 6, after V lost 6 bases and J lost 0 bases. Germline V gene lookup returns CDR1 MDHEN and CDR2 SYDVKM. This CDR3 is 16 amino acids long. The CDR3 sequence: CASRPDRGLAKNIQYF. The CDR3 bases are TGTGCCAGCAGACCAGACAGGGGGTTAGCCAAAAACATTCAGTACTTC.

This clonotype occurred once. Possible read error: a much larger clone is one base away. The CDR3 DNA follows: TGTGACAGCAGTTACGGGGGCACTAATGAAAAACTGTTTTTT. It yields the protein CDSSYGGTNEKLFF. The chain is built from TRBV6-1 and TRBJ1-4; possible D gene TRBD1, 6 bases. Germline lookup yields CDR1 MNHNS and CDR2 SASEGT. The CDR3 covers 14 residues.

There are many counts of this clonotype. J is TRBJ2-5 and V is TRBV10-3; TRBD2 might be the D (5 bases). Trimming left V 2 bases short and J 9 bases short, with 19 bases between. Germline-derived CDR1 and CDR2 are ENHRY and SYGVKD. This CDR3 spans 15 amino acids. DNA for the CDR3: TGTGCCATCAGTGAGCCCGGAACTAGAGTGTTGGCCCAGTACTTC. This encodes CAISEPGTRVLAQYF.

This clonotype was observed a handful of times. The gene calls are TRBV7-9 and TRBJ1-6, with unresolved D. The ends were cut back, 1 base at V and 6 bases at J, with 10 bases in the middle. The CDR3 is 15 residues long. CDR1 SEHNR and CDR2 FQNEAQ come from the germline V gene (reference sequence). CDR3 DNA sequence: TGTGCCAGCAGCTTAGGTGTGGGATTTAATTCACCCCTCCACTTT. Amino acid sequence: CASSLGVGFNSPLHF.

The rearrangement links TRBV19 to TRBJ1-1, with a tentative D call TRBD1 (5 bases). The germline V gene encodes CDR1 LNHDA and CDR2 SQIVND (reference sequence). This CDR3 is built from 14 residues. With 6 bases removed from V and 3 bases from J, the gap between germline ends came to 14 bases. The CDR3 DNA reads as TGTGCCAGTAGATCCCCGGGGGTCTACACTGAAGCTTTCTTT. Its translation is CASRSPGVYTEAFF. Looking up the rest from reference TRBV19 and TRBJ1-1 gives the full variable domain: DGGITQSPKYLFRKEGQNVTLSCEQNLNHDAMYWYRQDPGQGLRLIYYSQIVNDFQKGDIAEGYSVSREKKESFPLTVTSAQKNPTAFYLCASRSPGVYTEAFFGQGTRLTVV.

The genes are TRBV4-3 and TRBJ1-2, with D maybe TRBD1 (5 bases). Trimming stripped 0 bases from V and 0 bases from J, with 14 bases between. Germline loops: CDR1 LGHNA, CDR2 YSLEER. This CDR3 is built from 17 residues. Here the CDR3 DNA reads TGCGCCAGCAGCCAAGAAGAGGTTCAGGGTCCTAACTATGGCTACACCTTC. Encoded protein: CASSQEEVQGPNYGYTF.

The gene calls are TRBV6-5 and TRBJ2-7; 8 nucleotides match TRBD1. CDR1 and CDR2 (germline): MNHEY, SVGAGI. The trim removed 7 bases at V and 3 bases at J, leaving 5 bases unmatched. The length of the CDR3 is 13 residues. CDR3: CASIPGQGYEQYF. DNA of the CDR3: TGTGCCAGCATCCCCGGACAGGGCTACGAGCAGTACTTC.

In this sample, this clonotype turned up a few times. The rearrangement uses TRBV27 and TRBJ1-2, with TRBD1 identical over 9 bases. CDR1 is MNHEY, CDR2 SMNVEV, per germline (reference sequence). With 5 bases clipped from V and 2 bases from J, the junction kept 3 bases outside the gene matches. The CDR3 is made up of 14 amino acids. CDR3 bases: TGTGCCAGCAGTACGGGGACAGGGAACTATGGCTACACCTTC. Translating gives CASSTGTGNYGYTF.